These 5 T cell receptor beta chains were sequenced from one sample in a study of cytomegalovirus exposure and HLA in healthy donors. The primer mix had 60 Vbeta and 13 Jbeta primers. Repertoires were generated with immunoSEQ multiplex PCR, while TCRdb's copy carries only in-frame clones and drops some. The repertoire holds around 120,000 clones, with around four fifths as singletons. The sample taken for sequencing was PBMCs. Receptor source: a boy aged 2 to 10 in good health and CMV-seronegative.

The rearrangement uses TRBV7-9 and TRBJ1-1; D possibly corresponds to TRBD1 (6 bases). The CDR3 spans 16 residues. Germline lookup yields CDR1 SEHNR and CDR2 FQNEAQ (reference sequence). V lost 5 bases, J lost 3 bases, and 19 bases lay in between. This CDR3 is CASSTRGTGRDTEAFF. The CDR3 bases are TGTGCCAGCAGCACCAGGGGAACGGGGCGGGACACTGAAGCTTTCTTT.

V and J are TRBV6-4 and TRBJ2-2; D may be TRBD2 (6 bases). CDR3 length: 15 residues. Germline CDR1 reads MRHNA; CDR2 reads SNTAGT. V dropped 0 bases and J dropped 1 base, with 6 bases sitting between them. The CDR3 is CASSDSSGNTGELFF. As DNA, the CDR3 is TGTGCCAGCAGTGACTCTAGCGGGAACACCGGGGAGCTGTTTTTT.

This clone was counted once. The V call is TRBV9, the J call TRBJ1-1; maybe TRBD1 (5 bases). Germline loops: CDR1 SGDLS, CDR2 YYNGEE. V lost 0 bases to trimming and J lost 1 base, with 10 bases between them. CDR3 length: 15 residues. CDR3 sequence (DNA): TGTGCCAGCAGCGTAGGGGTGGGGGGGAACACTGAAGCTTTCTTT. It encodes CASSVGVGGNTEAFF.

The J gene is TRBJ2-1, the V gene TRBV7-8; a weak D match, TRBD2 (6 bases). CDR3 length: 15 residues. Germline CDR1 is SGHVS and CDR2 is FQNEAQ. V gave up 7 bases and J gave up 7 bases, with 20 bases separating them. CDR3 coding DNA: TGTGCCAGCACCCTTCCCCGGAGGGGTAGGAATGAGCAGTTCTTC. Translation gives CASTLPRRGRNEQFF. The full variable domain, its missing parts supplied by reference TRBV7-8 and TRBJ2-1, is GAGVSQSPRYKVAKRGQDVALRCDPISGHVSLFWYQQALGQGPEFLTYFQNEAQLDKSGLPSDRFFAERPEGSVSTLKIQRTQQEDSAVYLCASTLPRRGRNEQFFGPGTRLTVL.

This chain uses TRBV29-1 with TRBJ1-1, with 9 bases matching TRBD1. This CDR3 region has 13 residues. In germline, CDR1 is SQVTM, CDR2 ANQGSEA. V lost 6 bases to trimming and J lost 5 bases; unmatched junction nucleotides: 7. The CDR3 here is CSVVQGARTEAFF. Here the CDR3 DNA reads TGCAGCGTCGTACAGGGGGCGAGGACTGAAGCTTTCTTT.